Below are 23 T cell receptor beta chains sequenced from a single sample in a study of vaccination and CD4 T cells after COVID-19. Treatment described: approximately nine-day PBMC culture with coronavirus spike peptide pools or control peptides (ViraFEST assay). For these receptors, no antigen is known. The Oncomine TCR Beta short-read assay sequenced DNA from cultured CD4+ T cells. MiXCR, applied by TCRdb to the PCR reads, yields one record per CDR3 protein. This sample has 12,000 to 15,000 distinct CDR3 sequences, with 50% to 55% found just once. Sequencing used CD4+ T cells from blood, cultured in vitro. These receptors all come from a human donor who had recovered from COVID-19.

The chain recombines TRBV27 with TRBJ1-2; D is uncertain. The CDR3 has 16 residues. V was shortened by 2 bases and J by 2 bases, with 15 bases between the two germline ends. The V gene's germline CDR1 is MNHEY and CDR2 SMNVEV (reference sequence). The CDR3 DNA reads as TGTGCCAGCAGTTTAGTATCCCTCACGGGGAACTATGGCTACACCTTC. Translated, it gives CASSLVSLTGNYGYTF.

The chain employs TRBV20-1 and TRBJ1-5; maybe TRBD1 (6 bases). Trimming took off 2 bases at V and 4 bases at J, with 15 bases between the two ends. The CDR3 is made up of 15 amino acids. Germline V lookup: CDR1 DFQATT, CDR2 SNEGSKA (reference sequence). CDR3 DNA: TGCAGTGCTAGATCGACAGGTTTTGGAAATCAGCCCCAGCATTTT. Translation gives CSARSTGFGNQPQHF.

This clonotype occurred a few times. The gene calls are TRBV19 and TRBJ1-5; D unresolved. CDR3 size: 14 residues. Trimming shortened V by 5 bases and J by 3 bases, and 11 bases separated the two germline ends. The germline gives CDR1 LNHDA, CDR2 SQIVND (reference sequence). The CDR3 DNA reads TGTGCCAGTAGTTCTCTAGGCACCAATCAGCCCCAGCATTTT. It codes for CASSSLGTNQPQHF.

This clonotype was seen once. This chain uses TRBV7-8 with TRBJ2-1, with 7 bases identical to TRBD1. The V segment lost 3 bases and the J segment 8 bases; nucleotides outside the gene matches: 10. Per the germline V gene, CDR1 is SGHVS and CDR2 is FQNEAQ. The length of the CDR3 is 15 residues. CDR3 DNA: TGTGCCAGCAGCTTTCTAACGACAGGGCGGGATGAGCAGTTCTTC. Translating gives CASSFLTTGRDEQFF.

This chain links TRBV6-1 with TRBJ1-1; no clear D. CDR1 is MNHNS and CDR2 is SASEGT in the germline V gene. Trimming shortened V by 6 bases and J by 3 bases, and 11 bases separated the two germline ends. The CDR3 extends over 13 amino acids. CDR3 DNA sequence: TGTGCCAGCAGACCGCCAACGTACACTGAAGCTTTCTTT. Protein sequence: CASRPPTYTEAFF.

This chain joins TRBV20-1 and TRBJ1-4, with 7 nucleotides matching TRBD1. The CDR3 is 14 amino acids. V gave up 6 bases and J gave up 4 bases; unmatched junction bases: 8. Germline V gene data show CDR1 as DFQATT and CDR2 as SNEGSKA (reference sequence). The CDR3 DNA is TGCAGTGCCCGGCGACAGGGTATTAATGAAAAACTGTTTTTT. Encoded protein: CSARRQGINEKLFF.

This clonotype came up a few times. This rearrangement joins TRBV7-2 to TRBJ1-2; D ambiguous. Germline CDR1 SGHTA, CDR2 FQGNSA. Deletions cut 5 bases from V and 7 bases from J, with 14 bases between. CDR3 length: 13 amino acids. As DNA, the CDR3 is TGTGCCAGCAGCGAGCCAGGTAGAGGTGGCTACACCTTC. Its protein product is CASSEPGRGGYTF.

The sample holds a few counts of this clonotype. The chain combines TRBV7-6 with TRBJ2-2; perhaps D is TRBD1 or TRBD2 (5 bases each). The V gene lost 5 bases and the J gene lost 4 bases, with 11 bases spanning the gap. In germline, CDR1 is SGHVS, CDR2 FNYEAQ. This CDR3 comprises 14 residues. CDR3 nucleotides: TGTGCCAGCAGCCCCTTGAGGGGCACCGGGGAGCTGTTTTTT. It is translated as CASSPLRGTGELFF. Using reference TRBV7-6 and TRBJ2-2 for the parts outside the CDR3, the full variable domain is GAGVSQSPRYKVTKRGQDVALRCDPISGHVSLYWYRQALGQGPEFLTYFNYEAQQDKSGLPNDRFSAERPEGSISTLTIQRTEQRDSAMYRCASSPLRGTGELFFGEGSRLTVL.

For the CDR3, the DNA is TGTGCCTGGAGTGTATGGCTAGTCAGGAGCTACGAGCAGTACTTC. Amino acid sequence: CAWSVWLVRSYEQYF. This chain links TRBV30 with TRBJ2-7; D ambiguous. The CDR3 is made up of 15 amino acids. Trimming left V 0 bases short and J 3 bases short, with 15 bases between. CDR1 GTSNPN and CDR2 SVGIG come from the germline V gene (reference sequence).

This clonotype was picked up a small number of times. The rearrangement uses TRBV27 and TRBJ2-7; 14 positions match TRBD2. The CDR3 totals 15 residues. J was trimmed by 7 bases and V by 6 bases; bases with no gene match: 8. CDR1 and CDR2 from the germline V gene are MNHEY and SMNVEV (reference sequence). The CDR3 loop is CASRKGLAGVQEQYF. The CDR3 DNA sequence: TGTGCCAGCAGGAAGGGACTAGCGGGAGTCCAAGAGCAGTACTTC.

This sequence joins TRBV7-3 and TRBJ2-3, with 7 bases matching TRBD2. V dropped 5 bases and J dropped 0; count of bases not matched to a gene: 5. The CDR3 runs 15 residues. Looked up from germline, CDR1 is SGHTA and CDR2 is FQGTGA. CDR3 amino acids: CASSKSGASTDTQYF. CDR3 bases: TGTGCCAGCAGCAAGAGCGGGGCTAGCACAGATACGCAGTATTTT. The entire variable domain, with the rest obtained from reference TRBV7-3 and TRBJ2-3, is as follows: GAGVSQTPSNKVTEKGKYVELRCDPISGHTALYWYRQSLGQGPEFLIYFQGTGAADDSGLPNDRFFAVRPEGSVSTLKIQRTERGDSAVYLCASSKSGASTDTQYFGPGTRLTVL.

Sample share makes this clonotype medium-sized. The V call is TRBV5-1, the J call TRBJ2-1, with D hard to call. The germline V gene has CDR1 SGHRS and CDR2 YFSETQ. CDR3 length: 12 residues. The V end was cut by 4 bases, the J end by 10 bases, with 12 bases between. In nucleotides, the CDR3 is TGCGCCAGCAGCGAGACGATGGGCGAGCAGTTCTTC. Residues: CASSETMGEQFF.

The V and J genes are TRBV6-2 or TRBV6-3 and TRBJ2-6; D is uncertain. The CDR3 covers 17 residues. Trimming took off 2 bases at V and 1 base at J, with 12 bases between the two ends. Per the germline V gene, CDR1 is MNHEY and CDR2 is SVGEGT. The CDR3 coding sequence is TGTGCCAGCAGTTACCAATGGGATCTATCTGGGGCCAACGTCCTGACTTTC. Protein product: CASSYQWDLSGANVLTF.

The rearrangement links TRBV5-1 to TRBJ2-6; no reliable D call. V shed 5 bases and J shed 0 bases, with 6 bases lying between them. Germline V CDR1 and CDR2: SGHRS, YFSETQ. The CDR3 runs to 14 residues. CDR3 protein: CASRRTSGANVLTF. The CDR3 DNA follows: TGCGCCAGCAGGAGGACCTCTGGGGCCAACGTCCTGACTTTC. Complete variable domain (other parts from reference TRBV5-1 and TRBJ2-6): KAGVTQTPRYLIKTRGQQVTLSCSPISGHRSVSWYQQTPGQGLQFLFEYFSETQRNKGNFPGRFSGRQFSNSRSEMNVSTLELGDSALYLCASRRTSGANVLTFGAGSRLTVL.

The chain is built from TRBV28 and TRBJ2-7, with 8 bases aligning to TRBD2. After removal of 5 bases from V and 3 bases from J, the junction contained 9 bases not matched to a gene. Germline assignment: CDR1 MDHEN and CDR2 SYDVKM. The CDR3 runs to 15 residues. In nucleotides, the CDR3 is TGTGCCAGCAGTCAACTAGCGGTGCGATACTACGAGCAGTACTTC. Translating gives CASSQLAVRYYEQYF.

The rearrangement joins TRBV19 to TRBJ1-2; the D is unclear. V was pared by 7 bases and J by 2 bases, with 11 bases between. Germline V lookup: CDR1 LNHDA, CDR2 SQIVND (reference sequence). The length of the CDR3 is 13 residues. This CDR3 is CASIPTRNYGYTF. The DNA for the CDR3 is TGTGCCAGTATCCCCACGAGGAACTATGGCTACACCTTC.

In this sample, this clonotype turned up a few times. The chain is built from TRBV24-1 and TRBJ2-6; TRBD1 matches at 7 bases. Germline-derived CDR1 and CDR2 are KGHDR and SFDVKD. The length of the CDR3 is 16 residues. After removal of 2 bases from V and 2 bases from J, the junction contained 2 bases not matched to a gene. DNA of the CDR3: TGTGCCACCAGTGATTGGACAGGACCTGGGGCCAACGTCCTGACTTTC. Its translation: CATSDWTGPGANVLTF.

The V call is TRBV20-1, the J call TRBJ2-5; D is uncertain. The V and J ends lost 0 bases and 3 bases respectively, with 14 bases between them. Looked up from germline, CDR1 is DFQATT and CDR2 is SNEGSKA (reference sequence). The CDR3 is 15 residues long. The CDR3 sequence is CSARDSARQEETQYF. In nucleotides, the CDR3 is TGCAGTGCTAGAGATTCGGCTAGGCAAGAAGAGACCCAGTACTTC.

The chain uses TRBV7-9 and TRBJ2-3, with 9 bases identical to TRBD2. J gave up 15 bases and V 3 bases, and 7 bases lay outside the gene matches. CDR1 SEHNR and CDR2 FQNEAQ come from the germline V gene (reference sequence). The CDR3 covers 12 residues. The CDR3 nucleotides read TGTGCCAGCAGCTTTGATAGCGGGAGCCAATATTTT. Translation gives CASSFDSGSQYF.

The chain joins TRBV6-1 to TRBJ1-2, with a possible D match to TRBD1 (6 bases). Germline lookup yields CDR1 MNHNS and CDR2 SASEGT. Trimming shortened V by 2 bases and J by 7 bases, and 11 bases separated the two germline ends. This CDR3 region has 13 residues. CDR3 coding DNA: TGTGCCAGCAGTGAAATGGGGGGCCGTGGCTACACCTTC. It codes for CASSEMGGRGYTF.

The sample holds a few counts of this clonotype. J is TRBJ1-5 and V is TRBV6-1; 7 bases match TRBD1. The germline gives CDR1 MNHNS, CDR2 SASEGT. V gave up 9 bases and J gave up 11 bases; unmatched junction bases: 10. CDR3 length equals 12 residues. DNA of the CDR3: TGTGCCAGAAAAACTACAGGGGAGACCCAGCATTTT. Translating gives CARKTTGETQHF.

The rearrangement uses TRBV18 and TRBJ1-6, with 7 bases fitting TRBD1. The CDR3 runs 15 residues. Trimming at V came to 6 bases and at J to 6 bases, leaving 8 bases not matched to a gene. CDR1 and CDR2 from the germline V gene are KGHSH and LQKENI. CDR3 sequence reads: CASSLQGTGNSPLHF. DNA of the CDR3: TGTGCCAGCTCGCTACAGGGGACGGGTAATTCACCCCTCCACTTT.

The chain joins TRBV2 to TRBJ1-4; D might be TRBD1 (5 bases). Trimming took 4 bases from V and 12 from J, leaving 9 bases between them. This CDR3 spans 11 amino acids. Germline V gives CDR1 SNHLY, CDR2 FYNNEI. CDR3 residues: CASSVLRELFF. CDR3 in DNA: TGTGCCAGCAGTGTCCTCAGGGAACTGTTTTTT.